The 31 T cell receptor beta chains below were found in one sample sequenced in a study of blood T cell repertoires in COVID-19. Assay used: immunoSEQ multiplex PCR; TCRdb lists only in-frame clones, some missing. There are about 160,000 clones in the sample; about four fifths occur only once, and about an eighth lies in the top ten. The sample consisted of peripheral blood. The receptors originated from a man in his 70s who had recovered from COVID-19.

V gene TRBV7-8 combines with J gene TRBJ2-1; possible D gene TRBD2, 5 bases. This CDR3 is built from 14 residues. V shed 1 base and J shed 9 bases, with 13 bases lying between them. Germline V gene lookup returns CDR1 SGHVS and CDR2 FQNEAQ. The CDR3 loop is CASSLGIGRVEQFF. The CDR3 nucleotides read TGTGCCAGCAGCTTAGGGATTGGGCGGGTTGAGCAGTTCTTC.

This rearrangement joins TRBV2 to TRBJ2-7; 11 bases match TRBD2. The CDR3 consists of 14 residues. Germline V gene lookup returns CDR1 SNHLY and CDR2 FYNNEI. The junction had 6 bases not matched to a gene; V was cut back by 6 bases and J by 5 bases. CDR3 region: CASRSSGGTDEQYF. The CDR3, as DNA: TGTGCCAGCAGATCTAGCGGGGGGACGGACGAGCAGTACTTC. The full variable domain, with the rest looked up from reference TRBV2 and TRBJ2-7, is EPEVTQTPSHQVTQMGQEVILRCVPISNHLYFYWYRQILGQKVEFLVSFYNNEISEKSEIFDDQFSVERPDGSNFTLKIRSTKLEDSAMYFCASRSSGGTDEQYFGPGTRLTVT.

The V call is TRBV28, the J call TRBJ2-1, with D possibly being TRBD2 (7 bases). Trimming removed 6 bases at V and 6 bases at J, with 12 bases between. CDR1 and CDR2 (germline): MDHEN, SYDVKM. This CDR3 has 13 amino acids. The CDR3 spells CASSLGGGNEQFF. Here the CDR3 DNA reads TGTGCCAGCAGCTTGGGAGGGGGCAATGAGCAGTTCTTC.

This chain joins TRBV30 and TRBJ1-1; D is undetermined. From germline, CDR1 is GTSNPN and CDR2 SVGIG (reference sequence). This CDR3 is 12 amino acids long. Trimming took off 1 base at V and 1 base at J, with 4 bases between the two ends. CDR3 bases: TGTGCCTGGAGTGACACGAACACTGAAGCTTTCTTT. This sequence encodes CAWSDTNTEAFF. Supplemented by reference TRBV30 and TRBJ1-1, the full variable domain reads SQTIHQWPATLVQPVGSPLSLECTVEGTSNPNLYWYRQAAGRGLQLLFYSVGIGQISSEVPQNLSASRPQDRQFILSSKKLLLSDSGFYLCAWSDTNTEAFFGQGTRLTVV.

CDR3 sequence: CAWGRRQLSYEQYF. CDR3 nucleotides: TGTGCCTGGGGGAGGAGACAGCTCTCCTACGAGCAGTACTTC. The J gene is TRBJ2-7, the V gene TRBV30; weak D call: TRBD2 (6 bases). CDR3 size: 14 residues. Between the trimmed V and J ends, which lost 5 bases and 0 bases, there was a span of 14 bases. Germline V gene sequence: CDR1 GTSNPN, CDR2 SVGIG (reference sequence).

The chain is built from TRBV6-5 and TRBJ2-2; the D gene is possibly TRBD2 (5 bases). The length of the CDR3 is 15 residues. V lost 5 bases to trimming and J lost 4 bases, with 14 bases between them. The germline gives CDR1 MNHEY, CDR2 SVGAGI. The CDR3 spells CASSQRTGTTGELFF. The CDR3, as DNA: TGTGCCAGCAGTCAACGGACTGGAACCACCGGGGAGCTGTTTTTT.

The count of this clone is one. The chain recombines TRBV5-1 with TRBJ2-3, with D maybe TRBD1 (6 bases). Germline CDR1 SGHRS, CDR2 YFSETQ. V was trimmed by 4 bases and J by 3 bases, leaving 15 bases between them. The CDR3 extends over 15 amino acids. The CDR3 sequence: CASSQARQATDTQYF. CDR3 in DNA: TGCGCCAGCAGCCAAGCAAGACAGGCTACAGATACGCAGTATTTT.

The V gene is TRBV5-6, the J gene TRBJ2-7, with D unresolved. In germline, CDR1 is SGHDT, CDR2 YYEEEE. This CDR3 contains 11 residues. The V and J ends lost 4 bases and 3 bases respectively, with 5 bases between them. The CDR3 coding sequence is TGTGCCAGCAGCAGCAACTACGAGCAGTACTTC. Its protein product is CASSSNYEQYF.

The chain links TRBV6-1 to TRBJ1-2; TRBD1 agrees at 7 bases. J gave up 5 bases and V 1 base, and 7 bases lay outside the gene matches. There are 15 residues in the CDR3. Germline V gene lookup returns CDR1 MNHNS and CDR2 SASEGT. CDR3 loop: CASSEGQQGRYGYTF. Here the CDR3 DNA reads TGTGCCAGCAGTGAAGGGCAACAGGGGCGATATGGCTACACCTTC.

The chain uses TRBV10-3 and TRBJ2-3; TRBD2 is a possible D gene (6 bases). The CDR3 covers 15 residues. Per germline, CDR1 ENHRY and CDR2 SYGVKD. Trimming removed 4 bases from V and 1 base from J, with 12 bases in between. The CDR3 nucleotides are TGTGCCATCAGTGCTTCGGTAGCGGGCACAGATACGCAGTATTTT. Residues: CAISASVAGTDTQYF.

The V gene is TRBV5-8, the J gene TRBJ1-3; D is ambiguous. The CDR3 covers 14 residues. Germline V lookup: CDR1 SGHTS, CDR2 YDEGEE. Trimming left V 8 bases short and J 0 bases short, with 12 bases between. CDR3 sequence: CASPEVYSGNTIYF. CDR3 sequence (DNA): TGTGCCAGTCCGGAGGTGTACTCTGGAAACACCATATATTTT. The whole variable domain, filled in from reference TRBV5-8 and TRBJ1-3, reads EAGVTQSPTHLIKTRGQQATLRCSPISGHTSVYWYQQALGLGLQFLLWYDEGEERNRGNFPPRFSGRQFPNYSSELNVNALELEDSALYLCASPEVYSGNTIYFGEGSWLTVV.

This chain connects TRBV5-6 to TRBJ2-3; TRBD2 matches at 9 bases. Germline CDR1 SGHDT, CDR2 YYEEEE. J gave up 2 bases and V 0 bases, and 1 base lay outside the gene matches. The CDR3 sequence is 15 residues long. This chain's CDR3 is CASSLGGRATDTQYF. CDR3 coding DNA: TGTGCCAGCAGCTTGGGCGGGAGGGCCACAGATACGCAGTATTTT. Filled out from reference TRBV5-6 and TRBJ2-3, the complete variable domain reads DAGVTQSPTHLIKTRGQQVTLRCSPKSGHDTVSWYQQALGQGPQFIFQYYEEEERQRGNFPDRFSGHQFPNYSSELNVNALLLGDSALYLCASSLGGRATDTQYFGPGTRLTVL.

The chain couples TRBV5-1 to TRBJ1-2; tentatively, D is TRBD1 (6 bases). Trimming cost V 0 bases and J 4 bases, with 7 bases left between them. The CDR3 length is 13 residues. Germline values: CDR1 SGHRS, CDR2 YFSETQ. CDR3 residues: CASSLGGRYGYTF. The CDR3 nucleotides read TGCGCCAGCAGCTTGGGGGGGCGCTATGGCTACACCTTC.

The J gene is TRBJ2-3, the V gene TRBV30; maybe TRBD2 (6 bases). V was shortened by 2 bases and J by 6 bases, with 12 bases between the two germline ends. The CDR3 is 13 residues long. Germline CDR1 and CDR2: GTSNPN and SVGIG (reference sequence). The DNA of the CDR3 is TGTGCCTGGAGTCGGTCGGAGGGTGATACGCAGTATTTT. This translates into CAWSRSEGDTQYF.

The chain combines TRBV20-1 with TRBJ2-1; TRBD1 matches 7 bases. The CDR3 covers 11 residues. CDR1 is DFQATT and CDR2 is SNEGSKA in the germline V gene (reference sequence). The V and J ends lost 2 bases and 14 bases, in that order; junction bases with no gene match: 6. The CDR3 spells CSARSTGKEFF. CDR3 in DNA: TGCAGTGCTAGATCGACAGGGAAGGAGTTCTTC.

This clone was counted only a few times. J is TRBJ2-7 and V is TRBV5-1; D is possibly TRBD1 (6 bases). Between the trimmed V and J ends, which lost 2 bases and 3 bases, there was a span of 12 bases. CDR1 is SGHRS and CDR2 is YFSETQ in the germline V gene. The CDR3 spans 14 residues. CDR3 amino acids: CASSFRQAGYEQYF. For the CDR3, the DNA is TGCGCCAGCAGCTTTAGACAGGCGGGCTACGAGCAGTACTTC.

The chain joins TRBV28 to TRBJ1-5; D is unresolved. V lost 3 bases to trimming and J lost 5 bases, with 11 bases between them. The CDR3 runs to 14 residues. Germline V gene data show CDR1 as MDHEN and CDR2 as SYDVKM. The CDR3 here is CASSLVQSDQPQHF. The CDR3 bases are TGTGCCAGCAGTTTGGTACAATCCGATCAGCCCCAGCATTTT.

The V call is TRBV28, the J call TRBJ2-2, with TRBD2 matching over 8 bases. The CDR3 totals 17 residues. With 1 base clipped from V and 2 bases from J, the junction kept 6 bases outside the gene matches. Germline V gene data show CDR1 as MDHEN and CDR2 as SYDVKM. The CDR3 nucleotides are TGTGCCAGCAGTTTATCGGTAGCGGGACCTAACACCGGGGAGCTGTTTTTT. It yields the protein CASSLSVAGPNTGELFF. The entire variable domain, with the rest obtained from reference TRBV28 and TRBJ2-2, is as follows: DVKVTQSSRYLVKRTGEKVFLECVQDMDHENMFWYRQDPGLGLRLIYFSYDVKMKEKGDIPEGYSVSREKKERFSLILESASTNQTSMYLCASSLSVAGPNTGELFFGEGSRLTVL.

The chain uses TRBV6-2 or TRBV6-3 and TRBJ1-2, with 9 bases that match TRBD1. The CDR3 length is 17 residues. Looked up from germline, CDR1 is MNHEY and CDR2 is SVGEGT. With V trimmed by 4 bases and J by 4 bases, 13 bases remained unmatched. CDR3 sequence reads: CASSSSGTGNLIYGYTF. The CDR3 DNA is TGTGCCAGCAGTTCTTCCGGGACAGGGAACCTTATCTATGGCTACACCTTC.

This chain uses TRBV6-5 with TRBJ2-1, with D possibly matching TRBD2 (5 bases). The CDR3 covers 14 residues. V was cut by 5 bases and J by 2 bases, with 10 bases left in between. CDR1 is MNHEY and CDR2 is SVGAGI in the germline V gene. The DNA of the CDR3 is TGTGCCAGCAGTCCAGACTATCCCTACAATGAGCAGTTCTTC. This sequence encodes CASSPDYPYNEQFF.

The chain has TRBV2 and TRBJ1-5; 7 nucleotides agree with TRBD1. CDR3 length: 16 residues. The germline V gene encodes CDR1 SNHLY and CDR2 FYNNEI. The junction had 11 bases not matched to a gene; V was cut back by 6 bases and J by 3 bases. The CDR3 nucleotides read TGTGCCAGCAGCCCTCCCCCAGGGGGTGTCAATCAGCCCCAGCATTTT. As protein: CASSPPPGGVNQPQHF.

The chain joins TRBV28 to TRBJ2-7; possible D gene TRBD1, 6 bases. Trimming removed 9 bases from V and 0 bases from J, with 15 bases in between. The germline V gene encodes CDR1 MDHEN and CDR2 SYDVKM. This CDR3 is built from 14 residues. CDR3 in amino acids: CASKIQGNSYEQYF. CDR3 bases: TGTGCCAGTAAAATACAGGGTAACTCCTACGAGCAGTACTTC.

As for this clone: Germline is not matched at one junction end, which may reflect a read error. V gene TRBV6-5 combines with J gene TRBJ1-1; TRBD1 is a possible D gene (6 bases). The CDR3 spans 15 residues. Per the germline V gene, CDR1 is MNHEY and CDR2 is SVGAGI. CDR3 sequence reads: CASSDSGALNTEAFF. As DNA, the CDR3 is TGTGCCAGCAGTGACTCAGGGGCTTTGAACACTGAAGCTTTCTTT.

The table lists this clone with a count of one. The V and J genes are TRBV5-1 and TRBJ2-5; no firm D call. Deletions cut 0 bases from V and 0 bases from J, with 12 bases between. This CDR3 contains 16 residues. Germline V CDR1 and CDR2: SGHRS, YFSETQ. The CDR3 region is CASSLAARMYQETQYF. CDR3 coding DNA: TGCGCCAGCAGCTTGGCGGCCAGGATGTACCAAGAGACCCAGTACTTC.

The chain joins TRBV5-1 to TRBJ1-1; 9 positions match TRBD1. The CDR3 has 15 amino acids. V trimming: 3 bases; J trimming: 1 base; junction bases outside the gene matches: 4. Per the germline V gene, CDR1 is SGHRS and CDR2 is YFSETQ. Written as DNA, the CDR3 is TGCGCCAGCAGCTCGGACAGGGGATGGAACACTGAAGCTTTCTTT. Translating it yields CASSSDRGWNTEAFF.

About this clone itself: This could be a read error, since a much larger clone is one nucleotide away. The genes are TRBV7-2 and TRBJ1-5, with D possibly being TRBD1 (6 bases). This CDR3 comprises 14 residues. Germline assignment: CDR1 SGHTA and CDR2 FQGNSA. Trimming cost V 7 bases and J 0 bases, with 10 bases left between them. In nucleotides, the CDR3 is TGTGCCAGCACGCAGGGGAATAGCAATCAGCCCCAGCATTTT. Translation gives CASTQGNSNQPQHF. The full variable domain, completed using reference TRBV7-2 and TRBJ1-5, is GAGVSQSPSNKVTEKGKDVELRCDPISGHTALYWYRQSLGQGLEFLIYFQGNSAPDKSGLPSDRFSAERTGGSVSTLTIQRTQQEDSAVYLCASTQGNSNQPQHFGDGTRLSIL.

J is TRBJ2-1 and V is TRBV27, with 8 bases lining up with TRBD1. V was pared by 3 bases and J by 6 bases, with 10 bases of the junction left unmatched. Looked up from germline, CDR1 is MNHEY and CDR2 is SMNVEV (reference sequence). The CDR3 totals 16 residues. The CDR3 DNA sequence: TGTGCCAGCAGTTTTATTCAGGGGGCGCTGGGCAATGAGCAGTTCTTC. Translated, it gives CASSFIQGALGNEQFF.

The gene calls are TRBV7-3 and TRBJ2-1, with a weak D call TRBD1 (5 bases). Trimming took off 1 base at V and 9 bases at J, with 13 bases between the two ends. The germline CDR1 and CDR2 sequences are SGHTA and FQGTGA. There are 14 residues in the CDR3. CDR3 residues: CASSLSQRGSEQFF. DNA of the CDR3: TGTGCCAGCAGCTTAAGCCAAAGGGGCAGTGAGCAGTTCTTC.

The chain couples TRBV5-1 to TRBJ1-3; 11 nucleotides align to TRBD1. Trimming at V came to 4 bases and at J to 4 bases, leaving 13 bases not matched to a gene. Germline V lookup: CDR1 SGHRS, CDR2 YFSETQ. CDR3 length equals 18 residues. CDR3 bases: TGCGCCAGCAGCGTAATTGGGGGACAGGGGGTTGACGGAAACACCATATATTTT. Translated, it gives CASSVIGGQGVDGNTIYF.

The chain employs TRBV5-1 and TRBJ2-1, with a possible D match to TRBD2 (7 bases). The CDR3 is 14 residues long. V lost 5 bases and J 5 bases, leaving 14 bases between the germline ends. Germline CDR1 reads SGHRS; CDR2 reads YFSETQ. CDR3 sequence (DNA): TGCGCCAGCAGTTCGGGGGGCATCCACAATGAGCAGTTCTTC. Amino acid sequence: CASSSGGIHNEQFF.

The chain joins TRBV5-1 to TRBJ1-2; 12 bases are a match to TRBD1. CDR3 length equals 16 residues. Germline-derived CDR1 and CDR2 are SGHRS and YFSETQ. V gave up 5 bases and J gave up 4 bases; unmatched junction bases: 9. CDR3 DNA: TGCGCCAGCAGGGCCCCGGGACAGGGGGCTGGCTATGGCTACACCTTC. Its protein product is CASRAPGQGAGYGYTF.